This T cell receptor beta chain was captured by sequencing in a study of blood T cells in healthy people across ages. Whole-study context: Every two T cells gave about one barcoded beta molecule via template switching.

Germline lookup yields CDR1 SGHRS and CDR2 YFSETQ. The CDR3 spans 13 residues. A second PCR of 7 to 11 cycles used a sample-barcoded 5' primer and a J-beta primer mix. Each cDNA molecule was tagged by a template-switch adaptor with 12 random nucleotides. In TCRdb, the 5' RACE reads were re-called with MiXCR into one record per CDR3 protein. The sample contains about 680,000 distinct CDR3 sequences, 45% to 50% of which appear only once. Comment on this clonotype: Antigen unknown. One end of the junction varies from germline; a read error may be responsible.

Findings of the study overall: Higher diversity and more naive CD4+ cells were features of long-lived donors, compared to aged donors. Roughly linearly, TCR beta diversity per million T cells fell as age increased.

The chain links TRBV5-1 to TRBJ2-3; TRBD2 might be the D (6 bases). The specimen sequenced was blood. This TCR was recovered from a woman aged 55-70 years in good health. The CDR3 DNA reads as TGCGCCAGCAACCTTCCGGGGGAAGATGCGCAGTATTTT. It yields the protein CASNLPGEDAQYF.